The 26 T cell receptor beta chains below were found in one sample sequenced in a study of blood T cell repertoires in COVID-19. Clones were read by immunoSEQ multiplex PCR, and TCRdb kept only the in-frame ones, dropping some. The repertoire holds 75,000 to 80,000 clones, with around 90% as singletons. Material: peripheral blood. The receptors shown here come from a human donor in a cohort sampled during active COVID-19.

Only a few counts were recorded for this clone. The V and J genes are TRBV12-3 or TRBV12-4 and TRBJ1-2; a weak D match, TRBD1 (5 bases). The CDR3 runs 13 residues. The V end was cut by 2 bases, the J end by 4 bases, with 8 bases between. CDR3 nucleotide sequence: TGTGCCAGCAGTTTAAGGCAGGGCTATGGCTACACCTTC. Translated: CASSLRQGYGYTF.

This chain connects TRBV7-9 to TRBJ1-6; a weak D match, TRBD1 (6 bases). Germline values: CDR1 SEHNR, CDR2 FQNEAQ (reference sequence). This CDR3 comprises 15 residues. V was pared by 5 bases and J by 9 bases, with 17 bases between. CDR3 bases: TGTGCCAGCAGCCAAACACAGGGTGTATTTTCACCCCTCCACTTT. It specifies CASSQTQGVFSPLHF.

The rearrangement links TRBV10-3 to TRBJ2-6, with 10 bases that match TRBD1. V dropped 4 bases and J dropped 0; count of bases not matched to a gene: 3. From germline, CDR1 is ENHRY and CDR2 SYGVKD. The CDR3 loop spans 17 amino acids. The CDR3 region is CAISVGTGVSGANVLTF. In nucleotides, the CDR3 is TGTGCCATCAGTGTGGGGACAGGGGTCTCTGGGGCCAACGTCCTGACTTTC.

The J gene is TRBJ1-5, the V gene TRBV28, with a possible D match to TRBD1 (6 bases). The CDR3 is 16 amino acids. Trimming cost V 7 bases and J 0 bases, with 16 bases left between them. Germline lookup yields CDR1 MDHEN and CDR2 SYDVKM. The CDR3 loop is CASKNPQGISNQPQHF. CDR3 DNA sequence: TGTGCCAGCAAGAATCCCCAGGGGATTAGCAATCAGCCCCAGCATTTT. Full variable domain (rest looked up from reference TRBV28 and TRBJ1-5): DVKVTQSSRYLVKRTGEKVFLECVQDMDHENMFWYRQDPGLGLRLIYFSYDVKMKEKGDIPEGYSVSREKKERFSLILESASTNQTSMYLCASKNPQGISNQPQHFGDGTRLSIL.

The J gene is TRBJ2-1, the V gene TRBV7-2; possibly TRBD2 for D (6 bases). Germline V gene data show CDR1 as SGHTA and CDR2 as FQGNSA. This CDR3 is built from 13 residues. Trimming removed 1 base at V and 7 bases at J, with 8 bases between. The CDR3 region has the DNA TGTGCCAGCAGCTTAGTGGGGAGGAATGAGCAGTTCTTC. Amino acids: CASSLVGRNEQFF.

The chain carries TRBV12-3 or TRBV12-4 and TRBJ2-1; a weak D match, TRBD2 (5 bases). CDR3 length: 11 residues. The germline V and J ends were trimmed by 6 bases and 7 bases, with 7 bases remaining between them. CDR3 residues: CASSGMNEQFF. DNA for the CDR3: TGTGCCAGCAGCGGGATGAATGAGCAGTTCTTC.

V usage is TRBV7-9 and J usage is TRBJ1-1, with TRBD1 as a possible D gene (6 bases). Between the trimmed V and J ends, which lost 1 base and 2 bases, there was a span of 11 bases. From germline, CDR1 is SEHNR and CDR2 FQNEAQ (reference sequence). The CDR3 covers 15 residues. CDR3 sequence: CASSLVKGVNTEAFF. The CDR3, as DNA: TGTGCCAGCAGCTTAGTCAAGGGGGTAAACACTGAAGCTTTCTTT.

This chain uses TRBV7-2 with TRBJ2-1, with 11 bases that match TRBD2. Germline trimming cut 5 bases from V and 2 bases from J; bases unmatched to any gene: 8. The CDR3 runs to 17 residues. CDR1 is SGHTA and CDR2 is FQGNSA in the germline V gene. CDR3 DNA: TGTGCCAGCAGCCCACGGGGTAGCGGGGGGGCCTACAATGAGCAGTTCTTC. Translated, it gives CASSPRGSGGAYNEQFF.

The chain carries TRBV9 and TRBJ2-2; possible D gene TRBD2, 7 bases. Trimming removed 3 bases at V and 4 bases at J, with 16 bases between. This CDR3 has 16 residues. CDR1 and CDR2 from the germline V gene are SGDLS and YYNGEE. CDR3: CASSGPGGGGTGELFF. As DNA, the CDR3 is TGTGCCAGCAGCGGACCGGGGGGCGGGGGCACCGGGGAGCTGTTTTTT.

The chain joins TRBV30 to TRBJ1-1; tentative D call: TRBD1 (6 bases). V lost 2 bases to trimming and J lost 6 bases, with 19 bases between them. The germline CDR1 and CDR2 sequences are GTSNPN and SVGIG (reference sequence). The CDR3 totals 15 residues. The CDR3 spells CAWSPKSTGYPEAFF. The CDR3 DNA reads TGTGCCTGGAGTCCGAAGAGTACAGGGTACCCTGAAGCTTTCTTT.

V gene TRBV11-3 combines with J gene TRBJ2-5; 8 bases line up with TRBD1. Trimming cost V 7 bases and J 5 bases; bases outside gene matches: 18. The germline V gene has CDR1 SGHNT and CDR2 YENEEA. The CDR3 runs to 17 residues. The CDR3 protein is CASTYFRATGDRETQYF. In DNA, the CDR3 is TGTGCCAGCACCTATTTTAGGGCGACAGGGGATCGGGAGACCCAGTACTTC.

The rearrangement links TRBV5-4 to TRBJ1-3; 9 nucleotides agree with TRBD1. The CDR3 loop spans 15 amino acids. The J segment lost 7 bases and the V segment lost 4 bases, leaving 9 bases of the junction unmatched. Germline V lookup: CDR1 SGHNT, CDR2 YYREEE (reference sequence). DNA for the CDR3: TGTGCCAGCAGCCCGGGACAGGGACGGGGGAACACCATATATTTT. Translation: CASSPGQGRGNTIYF.

The chain has TRBV5-6 and TRBJ2-1; 9 bases align to TRBD2. The J segment lost 10 bases and the V segment lost 4 bases, leaving 15 bases of the junction unmatched. The CDR3 consists of 16 residues. Germline values: CDR1 SGHDT, CDR2 YYEEEE. The CDR3 here is CASSPTGTQAGGEQFF. The CDR3 DNA reads TGTGCCAGCAGCCCGACCGGGACCCAGGCGGGAGGGGAGCAGTTCTTC.

This chain links TRBV14 with TRBJ1-1, with no clear D. The germline CDR1 and CDR2 sequences are SGHDN and FVKESK. The CDR3 consists of 13 residues. Deletions cut 1 base from V and 10 bases from J, with 13 bases between. The CDR3 here is CASSQGGLEGAFF. In nucleotides, the CDR3 is TGTGCCAGCAGCCAAGGAGGTCTAGAAGGAGCTTTCTTT.

The chain carries TRBV4-3 and TRBJ2-7; TRBD2 matches at 10 bases. From germline, CDR1 is LGHNA and CDR2 YSLEER. V lost 4 bases and J lost 4; bases outside the gene matches: 10. The CDR3 has 16 amino acids. The CDR3 loop is CASSPGSGRAGYEQYF. For the CDR3, the DNA is TGCGCCAGCAGCCCAGGAAGCGGGAGGGCCGGGTACGAGCAGTACTTC.

V and J are TRBV24-1 and TRBJ2-3; tentative D call: TRBD2 (5 bases). Germline V gene lookup returns CDR1 KGHDR and CDR2 SFDVKD. The V end was cut by 0 bases, the J end by 1 base, with 10 bases between. The CDR3 loop spans 16 amino acids. The CDR3 protein is CATSDLGGYGTDTQYF. CDR3 bases: TGTGCCACCAGTGATTTGGGCGGGTATGGCACAGATACGCAGTATTTT.

V gene TRBV3-1 (or the pseudogene TRBV3-2) combines with J gene TRBJ1-2; TRBD1 aligns across 7 bases. The J segment lost 4 bases and the V segment lost 3 bases, leaving 5 bases of the junction unmatched. The CDR3 length is 14 residues. Germline V gene lookup returns CDR1 LGHDT and CDR2 YNNKEL (reference sequence). The CDR3: CASSQQGVVYGYTF. For the CDR3, the DNA is TGTGCCAGCAGCCAGCAGGGGGTCGTCTATGGCTACACCTTC.

The CDR3 spells CASSRGAGGTGELFF. As DNA, the CDR3 is TGTGCCAGCAGCCGAGGGGCAGGGGGCACCGGGGAGCTGTTTTTT. The chain links TRBV7-3 to TRBJ2-2, with TRBD1 identical over 7 bases. CDR3 length: 15 residues. CDR1 and CDR2 (germline): SGHTA, FQGTGA. Trimming cost V 5 bases and J 4 bases; bases outside gene matches: 7.

The V call is TRBV5-1, the J call TRBJ2-1, with 8 bases identical to TRBD1. V dropped 3 bases and J dropped 8; count of bases not matched to a gene: 10. CDR3 length: 15 amino acids. Germline loops: CDR1 SGHRS, CDR2 YFSETQ. CDR3 loop: CASSSEGQGFDEQFF. CDR3 sequence (DNA): TGCGCCAGCAGCTCCGAAGGACAGGGATTCGATGAGCAGTTCTTC.

The chain couples TRBV5-1 to TRBJ1-2; TRBD1 agrees at 8 bases. The CDR3 loop spans 14 amino acids. CDR1 is SGHRS and CDR2 is YFSETQ in the germline V gene. The ends lost 4 bases at V and 4 bases at J; junction bases unmatched: 6. The DNA of the CDR3 is TGCGCCAGCAGCGGACAGGGTTTCGGCTATGGCTACACCTTC. It encodes CASSGQGFGYGYTF.

The V call is TRBV7-2, the J call TRBJ2-1; 8 bases agree with TRBD1. V lost 2 bases and J lost 5; bases outside the gene matches: 2. Germline CDR1 is SGHTA and CDR2 is FQGNSA. The CDR3 runs 14 residues. The CDR3 region is CASSLMTGDNEQFF. DNA for the CDR3: TGTGCCAGCAGCTTAATGACAGGGGACAATGAGCAGTTCTTC. Filled out from reference TRBV7-2 and TRBJ2-1, the complete variable domain reads GAGVSQSPSNKVTEKGKDVELRCDPISGHTALYWYRQSLGQGLEFLIYFQGNSAPDKSGLPSDRFSAERTGGSVSTLTIQRTQQEDSAVYLCASSLMTGDNEQFFGPGTRLTVL.

The count of this clone is one. This chain links TRBV4-1 with TRBJ2-3; unclear D gene. Trimming took off 3 bases at V and 3 bases at J, with 7 bases between the two ends. The CDR3 is made up of 13 amino acids. Per the germline V gene, CDR1 is MGHRA and CDR2 is YSYEKL. CDR3 DNA sequence: TGCGCCAGCAGCCAGCTAGAAACAGATACGCAGTATTTT. The encoded protein is CASSQLETDTQYF.

The gene calls are TRBV7-2 and TRBJ2-2; weak D call: TRBD2 (5 bases). Germline V gene lookup returns CDR1 SGHTA and CDR2 FQGNSA. V lost 5 bases to trimming and J lost 2 bases, with 9 bases between them. This CDR3 has 14 residues. The CDR3, as DNA: TGTGCCAGCAGCCTCGGACTTAACACCGGGGAGCTGTTTTTT. Encoded protein: CASSLGLNTGELFF.

V and J are TRBV5-4 and TRBJ2-3; the D is unclear. This CDR3 has 13 residues. Trimming removed 0 bases at V and 2 bases at J, with 4 bases between. The germline gives CDR1 SGHNT, CDR2 YYREEE (reference sequence). The CDR3 reads CASSLDFTDTQYF. Here the CDR3 DNA reads TGTGCCAGCAGCTTGGACTTCACAGATACGCAGTATTTT. The variable domain in full, completed from reference TRBV5-4 and TRBJ2-3, reads ETGVTQSPTHLIKTRGQQVTLRCSSQSGHNTVSWYQQALGQGPQFIFQYYREEENGRGNFPPRFSGLQFPNYSSELNVNALELDDSALYLCASSLDFTDTQYFGPGTRLTVL.

V is TRBV28 and J is TRBJ2-3; D is possibly TRBD2 (7 bases). Germline loops: CDR1 MDHEN, CDR2 SYDVKM. CDR3 length: 14 amino acids. V dropped 7 bases and J dropped 2 bases, with 13 bases sitting between them. For the CDR3, the DNA is TGTGCCAGCAAAGGGGGGGGCCTCACAGATACGCAGTATTTT. Protein product: CASKGGGLTDTQYF. Full variable domain (remainder filled in from reference TRBV28 and TRBJ2-3): DVKVTQSSRYLVKRTGEKVFLECVQDMDHENMFWYRQDPGLGLRLIYFSYDVKMKEKGDIPEGYSVSREKKERFSLILESASTNQTSMYLCASKGGGLTDTQYFGPGTRLTVL.

The genes are TRBV6-5 and TRBJ2-7; possibly TRBD1 for D (5 bases). Germline V gene sequence: CDR1 MNHEY, CDR2 SVGAGI. The CDR3 spans 14 residues. The germline V and J ends were trimmed by 7 bases and 0 bases, with 13 bases remaining between them. The CDR3 region has the DNA TGTGCCAGCAAAGACGGACATAGCTCCTACGAGCAGTACTTC. Its translation: CASKDGHSSYEQYF.